This T cell receptor beta chain was sequenced in a study of blood T cell repertoires in COVID-19. Study summary: COVID-19 samples, acute and convalescent, were from the United States, Italy and Spain.

V was trimmed by 4 bases and J by 3 bases, leaving 12 bases between them. CDR1 and CDR2 (germline): LNHDA, SQIVND (reference sequence). The CDR3 is 15 residues long. This clone was counted a single time. The assay was immunoSEQ multiplex PCR, and TCRdb's table has in-frame clones only and misses some. This table has 250,000 to 350,000 clones, 91% appearing once. The J gene is TRBJ2-2, the V gene TRBV19, with D perhaps matching TRBD1 (6 bases). The sequence was collected from a woman aged 25 to 45 with COVID-19, enrolled during active disease. The sample taken for sequencing was peripheral blood. In nucleotides, the CDR3 is TGTGCCAGTAGTAGTAGGCAGGGGTACACCGGGGAGCTGTTTTTT. Translating gives CASSSRQGYTGELFF. The variable domain in full, completed from reference TRBV19 and TRBJ2-2, reads DGGITQSPKYLFRKEGQNVTLSCEQNLNHDAMYWYRQDPGQGLRLIYYSQIVNDFQKGDIAEGYSVSREKKESFPLTVTSAQKNPTAFYLCASSSRQGYTGELFFGEGSRLTVL.